These T cell receptor beta chains were read from a single sample in a study of T cells in Graves' hyperthyroidism and ophthalmopathy. TCRdb reprocessed the multiplex PCR reads via MiXCR and lists one record per CDR3 protein. The sample includes 300,000 to 400,000 distinct CDR3 sequences, more than 11% of them seen just once. Sequenced input: blood. The receptor source for this set is an older woman with Graves' hyperthyroidism. Each CDR3 is given with its conserved first and last residue. Fields, in order: CDR3 DNA, CDR3 protein, D gene, V gene, J gene, CDR3 length, clone size. A D gene is named only where the DNA matches it firmly. A row's size may be missing; if present it is once, few, many or a size class.

DNA: TGTGCCAGCATGTCCGTGGGGGACACCGGGGAGCTGTTTTTT; CDR3: CASMSVGDTGELFF; D: -; V: TRBV12-3/TRBV12-4; J: TRBJ2-2; length: 14; size: once
DNA: TGTGCCAGCAGTGCGGGCCTTCTACCCAATCAGCCCCAGCATTTT; CDR3: CASSAGLLPNQPQHF; D: -; V: TRBV6-1; J: TRBJ1-5; length: 15; size: many
DNA: TGTGCCAGCGGCTCAGGGATGGGGAACTATGGCTACACCTTC; CDR3: CASGSGMGNYGYTF; D: -; V: TRBV2; J: TRBJ1-2; length: 14; size: few
DNA: TGTGCCAGCAGCCGGGGACAGGGTCTGACCTACGAGCAGTACTTC; CDR3: CASSRGQGLTYEQYF; D: TRBD1; V: TRBV6-1; J: TRBJ2-7; length: 15; size: -
DNA: TGTGCCAGTCTCATGGGCAAACAGGGCTTTTCCTACAATGAGCAGTTCTTC; CDR3: CASLMGKQGFSYNEQFF; D: -; V: TRBV7-9; J: TRBJ2-1; length: 17; size: -
DNA: TGTGCCAGCAGCCCACCAGGGGGGTTATCCTACGAGCAGTACTTC; CDR3: CASSPPGGLSYEQYF; D: -; V: TRBV28; J: TRBJ2-7; length: 15; size: many
DNA: TGCGCCAGCAGCTTGGGGTCGGGAAGTTTCCAAGAGACCCAGTACTTC; CDR3: CASSLGSGSFQETQYF; D: -; V: TRBV5-1; J: TRBJ2-5; length: 16; size: many
DNA: TGTGCCAGTACTACAGGGACGAGGGGTGAAAAACTGTTTTTT; CDR3: CASTTGTRGEKLFF; D: -; V: TRBV19; J: TRBJ1-4; length: 14; size: many
DNA: TGTGCCAGTAGTAGCGGGACCCACAATGAGCAGTTCTTC; CDR3: CASSSGTHNEQFF; D: -; V: TRBV19; J: TRBJ2-1; length: 13; size: few
DNA: TGTGCCAGCAGTCCCCGACCCACTAGCAACACCATATATTTT; CDR3: CASSPRPTSNTIYF; D: -; V: TRBV6-1; J: TRBJ1-3; length: 14; size: many
DNA: TGCAGTGCTAGAGTTGGCCGGCAGGGGCTAAACTATGGCTACACCTTC; CDR3: CSARVGRQGLNYGYTF; D: -; V: TRBV20-1; J: TRBJ1-2; length: 16; size: many
DNA: TGCGCCAGCAGCCTGCGACTAGCGGGAACGGGTGAGCAGTTCTTC; CDR3: CASSLRLAGTGEQFF; D: TRBD2; V: TRBV5-1; J: TRBJ2-1; length: 15; size: many
DNA: TGTGCTAGTGGTTTGCCAGGGACTAGTCCTTACAATGAGCAGTTCTTC; CDR3: CASGLPGTSPYNEQFF; D: TRBD2; V: TRBV12-5; J: TRBJ2-1; length: 16; size: -
DNA: TGTGCCAGCAGCACCAGGGGGCCTAACAATGAGCAGTTCTTC; CDR3: CASSTRGPNNEQFF; D: TRBD1; V: TRBV27; J: TRBJ2-1; length: 14; size: many
DNA: TGTGCCAGCAGTCCAAGGGGTTACTACGAGCAGTACTTC; CDR3: CASSPRGYYEQYF; D: -; V: TRBV28; J: TRBJ2-7; length: 13; size: many
DNA: TGTGCCTGGAGTGTACCCGGGGGGCCGGGCAATCAGCCCCAGCATTTT; CDR3: CAWSVPGGPGNQPQHF; D: -; V: TRBV30; J: TRBJ1-5; length: 16; size: few
DNA: TGTGCCAGCACCCAACAGATAGCGGCCGCCGAGCAGTTCTTC; CDR3: CASTQQIAAAEQFF; D: -; V: TRBV7-8; J: TRBJ2-1; length: 14; size: many
DNA: TGTGCTAGTGGTCGGAACCCCGACCCGCAGGACTTC; CDR3: CASGRNPDPQDF; D: -; V: TRBV12-5; J: TRBJ2-7; length: 12; size: -
DNA: TGTGCCAGCAGTTTATCGGTCTATAATGAGCAGTTCTTC; CDR3: CASSLSVYNEQFF; D: -; V: TRBV12-3/TRBV12-4; J: TRBJ2-1; length: 13; size: many
DNA: TGCGCCAGCAGCCAAGGACTAGCGGCCTCCTACGAGCAGTACTTC; CDR3: CASSQGLAASYEQYF; D: TRBD2; V: TRBV4-1; J: TRBJ2-7; length: 15; size: -
DNA: TGTGCCAGCAGCTGGTCCGGGGGAAAGTACAATGAGCAGTTCTTC; CDR3: CASSWSGGKYNEQFF; D: -; V: TRBV7-3; J: TRBJ2-1; length: 15; size: few
DNA: TGTGCTAGCAGCTTAGATTGGGGCAATGAGCAGTTCTTC; CDR3: CASSLDWGNEQFF; D: -; V: TRBV7-7; J: TRBJ2-1; length: 13; size: -
DNA: TGTGCCTGGAGTGTATTGGGACAGGAGAACACTGAAGCTTTCTTT; CDR3: CAWSVLGQENTEAFF; D: TRBD1; V: TRBV30; J: TRBJ1-1; length: 15; size: many
DNA: TGTGCCAGCAGTATATGGAAAGGGACAGCGTCAACGAACACTGAAGCTTTCTTT; CDR3: CASSIWKGTASTNTEAFF; D: TRBD1; V: TRBV12-3/TRBV12-4; J: TRBJ1-1; length: 18; size: many
DNA: TGCAGTGCTAGAGAGGGACTAGCCGTCACGCAGTATTTT; CDR3: CSAREGLAVTQYF; D: TRBD2; V: TRBV20-1; J: TRBJ2-3; length: 13; size: many
DNA: TGTGCCATCAGTGGGTCTGAGGGTGTAAAACTGTTTTTT; CDR3: CAISGSEGVKLFF; D: -; V: TRBV10-3; J: TRBJ1-4; length: 13; size: -
DNA: TGTGCCACCTCAAGGGGACAACCGACTCGGGGCGAGCAGTACTTC; CDR3: CATSRGQPTRGEQYF; D: -; V: TRBV2; J: TRBJ2-7; length: 15; size: few
DNA: TGTGCCAGCAGCTTCACGGGACAGCCCACAGATACGCAGTATTTT; CDR3: CASSFTGQPTDTQYF; D: TRBD1; V: TRBV12-3/TRBV12-4; J: TRBJ2-3; length: 15; size: medium-sized
DNA: TGTGCCAGCAGTTTTCAGGGAGATACGCAGTATTTT; CDR3: CASSFQGDTQYF; D: -; V: TRBV7-9; J: TRBJ2-3; length: 12; size: many
DNA: TGTGCCAGCAGCCAACGACGGAATGGCTACACCTTC; CDR3: CASSQRRNGYTF; D: -; V: TRBV3-1; J: TRBJ1-2; length: 12; size: few
DNA: TGTGCCAGCAGCCTAGAGCGGGAGGCGACTAGCACAGATACGCAGTATTTT; CDR3: CASSLEREATSTDTQYF; D: TRBD2; V: TRBV7-9; J: TRBJ2-3; length: 17; size: -
DNA: TGTGCCAGCAGTTTACGGACTAGCGGGAAAAATGAGCAGTTCTTC; CDR3: CASSLRTSGKNEQFF; D: TRBD2; V: TRBV12-3/TRBV12-4; J: TRBJ2-1; length: 15; size: many
DNA: TGTGCCAGCAGCTGGAACGGGGGTCTAGCTTACGAGCAGTACTTC; CDR3: CASSWNGGLAYEQYF; D: -; V: TRBV27; J: TRBJ2-7; length: 15; size: many